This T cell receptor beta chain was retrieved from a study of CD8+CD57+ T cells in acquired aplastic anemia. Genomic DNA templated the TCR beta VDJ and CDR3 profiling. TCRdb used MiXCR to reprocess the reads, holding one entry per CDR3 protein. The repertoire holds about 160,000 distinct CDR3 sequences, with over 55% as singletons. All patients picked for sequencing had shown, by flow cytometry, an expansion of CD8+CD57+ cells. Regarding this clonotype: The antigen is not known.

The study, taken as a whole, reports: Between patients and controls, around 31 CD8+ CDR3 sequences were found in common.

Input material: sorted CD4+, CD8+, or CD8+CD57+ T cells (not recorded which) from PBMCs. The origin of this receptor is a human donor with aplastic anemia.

The CDR3: CSARSGVQPQHF. As DNA, the CDR3 is TGCAGTGCCAGGTCGGGGGTACAGCCCCAGCATTTT. This sequence joins TRBV20-1 and TRBJ1-5; TRBD1 might be the D (5 bases). Germline CDR1 is DFQATT and CDR2 is SNEGSKA (reference sequence). Trimming pared 6 bases from V and 7 bases from J, leaving 13 bases between. CDR3 size: 12 residues.